The clone carrying this T cell receptor (beta chain) turned up a few times. Its antigen remains unidentified. These data are taken from a study of cytomegalovirus exposure and HLA in healthy donors. General study points: Trimming of TCR beta V- and J-genes showed a link, identified in a later analysis, to a missense DCLRE1C variant. Prior analysis indicated that the majority of TCR beta V segments exhibited productivity approximately 90% or approximately 30% of the time.

PCR amplification relied on 60 Vbeta primers (plus 13 Jbeta primers). TCRdb's table, derived via immunoSEQ multiplex PCR, lists solely in-frame clones and lacks some. The sample consists of about 210,000 clones, roughly 81% of them appearing once. V lost 0 bases, J lost 4 bases, and 5 bases stayed unmatched. Germline V lookup: CDR1 SEHNR, CDR2 FQNEAQ (reference sequence). The CDR3 extends over 17 amino acids. This rearrangement joins TRBV7-9 to TRBJ1-6, with 8 nucleotides matching TRBD1. The sequenced sample consisted of PBMCs. The TCR comes from a girl aged 2-15 years in good health and CMV-seronegative. CDR3 in amino acids: CASSLAFGTGYNSPLHF. As DNA, the CDR3 is TGTGCCAGCAGCTTAGCGTTCGGGACAGGTTATAATTCACCCCTCCACTTT. Variable domain in full (rest from reference TRBV7-9 and TRBJ1-6): DTGVSQNPRHKITKRGQNVTFRCDPISEHNRLYWYRQTLGQGPEFLTYFQNEAQLEKSRLLSDRFSAERPKGSFSTLEIQRTEQGDSAMYLCASSLAFGTGYNSPLHFGNGTRLTVT.